This T cell receptor beta chain was identified during a study of blood T cells in healthy people across ages. As for the study in general: Every two T cells gave about one barcoded beta molecule via template switching.

This clonotype appeared a few times. It was with a sample-barcoded 5' primer and a J-beta primer mix that a second PCR of about 6 to 11 cycles was run. TCRdb recomputed calls from the 5' RACE reads with MiXCR, one row per CDR3 protein. This table has hundreds of thousands of distinct CDR3 sequences, about 37% appearing once. The sequence derives from a man aged 18 to 30 in good health. The sequenced sample was blood.

This CDR3 reads CASSEAPRVSGYTF. The CDR3 bases are TGTGCCAGCAGTGAAGCTCCGAGGGTATCTGGCTACACCTTC. V usage is TRBV25-1 and J usage is TRBJ1-2; D unresolved. The CDR3 is made up of 14 amino acids. V lost 2 bases and J 7 bases, leaving 14 bases between the germline ends. Germline CDR1 is MGHDK and CDR2 is SYGVNS.